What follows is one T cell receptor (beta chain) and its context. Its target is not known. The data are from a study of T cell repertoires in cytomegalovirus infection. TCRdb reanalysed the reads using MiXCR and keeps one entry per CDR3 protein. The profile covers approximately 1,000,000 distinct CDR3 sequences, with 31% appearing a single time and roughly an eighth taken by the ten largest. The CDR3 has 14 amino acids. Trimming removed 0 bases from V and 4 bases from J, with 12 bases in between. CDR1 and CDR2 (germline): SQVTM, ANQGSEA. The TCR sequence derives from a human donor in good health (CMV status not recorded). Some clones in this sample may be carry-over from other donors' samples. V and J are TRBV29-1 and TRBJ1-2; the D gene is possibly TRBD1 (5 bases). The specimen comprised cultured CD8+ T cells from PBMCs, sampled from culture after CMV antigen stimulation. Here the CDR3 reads CSVEDGQGPYGYTF. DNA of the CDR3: TGCAGCGTTGAAGATGGGCAGGGACCCTATGGCTACACCTTC.